One sample yielded the 27 T cell receptor beta chains listed below, sequenced in a study of Graves' ophthalmopathy and Graves' hyperthyroidism. TCR beta CDR3 regions were amplified from RNA transcripts. Second-round multiplex PCR came after a first-round RT-PCR that employed HTBI primers. Each CDR3 protein is one row after TCRdb ran MiXCR on the multiplex PCR reads. Of 650,000 to 900,000 distinct CDR3 sequences listed, 40% were seen once; the top ten hold 44%. The specimen sequenced was peripheral blood. The receptor set was obtained from an adult man with Graves' ophthalmopathy.

This clonotype was seen many times. The chain uses TRBV2 and TRBJ1-2; D is uncertain. V was trimmed by 6 bases and J by 1 base, leaving 9 bases between them. The germline gives CDR1 SNHLY, CDR2 FYNNEI. The CDR3 covers 13 residues. The CDR3 is CASSPDNNYGYTF. Here the CDR3 DNA reads TGTGCCAGCAGCCCAGACAATAACTATGGCTACACCTTC.

This clonotype has more than one count but fewer than ten. The chain carries TRBV25-1 and TRBJ2-2; D may be TRBD2 (6 bases). Deletions cut 6 bases from V and 0 bases from J, with 17 bases between. The CDR3 runs 17 residues. CDR1 is MGHDK and CDR2 is SYGVNS in the germline V gene. The CDR3 DNA sequence: TGTGCCAGCAGCCAAGTCGGCGGCGGGACGAACACCGGGGAGCTGTTTTTT. Protein product: CASSQVGGGTNTGELFF.

This clonotype showed up just a few times. This sequence joins TRBV7-9 and TRBJ2-7, with a tentative D call TRBD1 (6 bases). CDR3 size: 16 residues. Germline CDR1 is SEHNR and CDR2 is FQNEAQ (reference sequence). With 5 bases removed from V and 0 bases from J, the gap between germline ends came to 17 bases. CDR3 region: CASSPTGTLDSYEQYF. CDR3 nucleotide sequence: TGTGCCAGCAGCCCAACAGGGACACTGGACTCCTACGAGCAGTACTTC.

The sample holds many counts of this clonotype. The V and J genes are TRBV7-7 and TRBJ2-5; 8 bases map to TRBD1. V trimming: 5 bases; J trimming: 5 bases; junction bases outside the gene matches: 10. Germline loops: CDR1 SSHAT, CDR2 FNYEAQ (reference sequence). The CDR3 covers 15 residues. The CDR3, as DNA: TGTGCCAGCAGCCTCTCCGGACAGGGAAGGGAGACCCAGTACTTC. Its translation is CASSLSGQGRETQYF.

The gene calls are TRBV5-1 and TRBJ2-2; TRBD1 matches 7 bases. CDR1 SGHRS and CDR2 YFSETQ come from the germline V gene. The CDR3 has 16 residues. The ends lost 4 bases at V and 5 bases at J; junction bases unmatched: 11. As DNA, the CDR3 is TGCGCCAGCAGCGTAACAGGGGAAAGGAGGACCGGGGAGCTGTTTTTT. Amino acids: CASSVTGERRTGELFF.

This clonotype was seen only a few times. This sequence joins TRBV12-3 or TRBV12-4 and TRBJ1-1; D is undetermined. Deletions cut 6 bases from V and 1 base from J, with 15 bases between. The CDR3 has 15 residues. The CDR3 protein is CASSRTASTNTEAFF. The CDR3 DNA sequence: TGTGCCAGCAGCCGGACCGCAAGTACGAACACTGAAGCTTTCTTT.

This clonotype was seen at least ten times. The V gene is TRBV11-2, the J gene TRBJ1-1; maybe TRBD1 (5 bases). Germline CDR1 reads SGHAT; CDR2 reads FQNNGV. This CDR3 contains 14 residues. Trimming left V 5 bases short and J 1 base short, with 11 bases between. CDR3: CASSPGKTNTEAFF. CDR3 sequence (DNA): TGTGCCAGCAGCCCAGGGAAGACGAACACTGAAGCTTTCTTT.

This clonotype was recorded at least ten times. The chain recombines TRBV19 with TRBJ1-1; D is ambiguous. The V gene's germline CDR1 is LNHDA and CDR2 SQIVND (reference sequence). V gave up 3 bases and J gave up 4 bases, with 9 bases separating them. The CDR3 runs 13 residues. CDR3 region: CASSIGRATEAFF. CDR3 nucleotides: TGTGCCAGTAGTATCGGAAGGGCCACTGAAGCTTTCTTT. The whole variable domain, filled in from reference TRBV19 and TRBJ1-1, reads DGGITQSPKYLFRKEGQNVTLSCEQNLNHDAMYWYRQDPGQGLRLIYYSQIVNDFQKGDIAEGYSVSREKKESFPLTVTSAQKNPTAFYLCASSIGRATEAFFGQGTRLTVV.

V and J are TRBV29-1 and TRBJ1-2; possible D gene TRBD1, 6 bases. The length of the CDR3 is 12 residues. The germline V gene encodes CDR1 SQVTM and CDR2 ANQGSEA. The V end lost 8 bases, the J end lost 4 bases, and 14 bases lay between the germline ends. The CDR3: CSLVGQTYGYTF. DNA for the CDR3: TGCAGCTTGGTCGGACAGACCTATGGCTACACCTTC.

The genes are TRBV29-1 and TRBJ1-5; 8 nucleotides agree with TRBD1. This CDR3 has 14 amino acids. Germline-derived CDR1 and CDR2 are SQVTM and ANQGSEA. Losses at the gene ends were 5 bases for V and 2 bases for J; bases not matched to a gene: 5. The CDR3 spells CSVIGQGRNQPQHF. The CDR3 nucleotides are TGCAGCGTTATCGGACAGGGTCGCAATCAGCCCCAGCATTTT. The whole variable domain, filled in from reference TRBV29-1 and TRBJ1-5, reads SAVISQKPSRDICQRGTSLTIQCQVDSQVTMMFWYRQQPGQSLTLIATANQGSEATYESGFVIDKFPISRPNLTFSTLTVSNMSPEDSSIYLCSVIGQGRNQPQHFGDGTRLSIL.

The CDR3 bases are TGTGCCACCAGCATGGACAGGGGCACTGAAGCTTTCTTT. It translates to CATSMDRGTEAFF. V and J are TRBV15 and TRBJ1-1; 9 nucleotides align to TRBD1. V trimming: 4 bases; J trimming: 4 bases; junction bases outside the gene matches: 1. Germline-derived CDR1 and CDR2 are LNHNV and YYDKDF (reference sequence). The CDR3 covers 13 residues.

V gene TRBV25-1 combines with J gene TRBJ1-2, with 7 positions matching TRBD1. With 4 bases clipped from V and 2 bases from J, the junction kept 7 bases outside the gene matches. The CDR3 sequence is 15 residues long. CDR1 MGHDK and CDR2 SYGVNS come from the germline V gene. The CDR3 coding sequence is TGTGCCAGCAGTGCCTCAGACAGGGTGAACTATGGCTACACCTTC. Translation gives CASSASDRVNYGYTF.

Many counts were recorded for this clonotype. J is TRBJ2-5 and V is TRBV5-1; D possibly corresponds to TRBD2 (5 bases). This CDR3 spans 13 amino acids. Trimming removed 4 bases from V and 2 bases from J, with 9 bases in between. CDR1 and CDR2 from the germline V gene are SGHRS and YFSETQ. The CDR3 protein is CASSEREQETQYF. In DNA form, the CDR3 reads TGCGCCAGCAGCGAACGGGAACAAGAGACCCAGTACTTC.

This clonotype was detected a few times. The chain uses TRBV6-2 or TRBV6-3 and TRBJ1-1; D is possibly TRBD1 (5 bases). Deletions cut 7 bases from V and 4 bases from J, with 16 bases between. This CDR3 has 14 amino acids. CDR1 and CDR2 (germline): MNHEY, SVGEGT. The CDR3 nucleotides read TGTGCCAGCATGGGCAGGGACTGGGGCACTGAAGCTTTCTTT. Protein sequence: CASMGRDWGTEAFF.

This clonotype has only one observation. One end of the junction is discordant with germline, which a read error may explain. The genes are TRBV7-9 and TRBJ1-2; no definite D call. Germline V gene data show CDR1 as SEHNR and CDR2 as FQNEAQ (reference sequence). The CDR3 runs 13 residues. CDR3 coding DNA: TGTGCCAGCATTGAAGGAAGATACTATGGCCACACCTTC. This translates into CASIEGRYYGHTF.

CDR3 in DNA: TGTGCCGGCGCCCCGGGAATCAATCAGCCCCAGCATTTT. This sequence encodes CAGAPGINQPQHF. The chain is built from TRBV19 and TRBJ1-5; no clear D gene. Trimming stripped 11 bases from V and 3 bases from J, with 14 bases between. Germline V gene lookup returns CDR1 LNHDA and CDR2 SQIVND (reference sequence). CDR3 length equals 13 residues.

This clonotype came up many times. The CDR3 region is CASSLGRDGKLFF. The CDR3 DNA reads as TGTGCCAGCAGCCTCGGGCGGGACGGAAAACTGTTTTTT. This sequence joins TRBV7-6 and TRBJ1-4; D is perhaps TRBD1 (5 bases). V was pared by 5 bases and J by 10 bases, with 14 bases between. This CDR3 is built from 13 residues. In germline, CDR1 is SGHVS, CDR2 FNYEAQ.

This clonotype was picked up one time. Given a much more abundant clone one base away, this may be a read error. J is TRBJ2-6 and V is TRBV7-9; no definite D call. This CDR3 is built from 15 residues. CDR1 and CDR2 (germline): SEHNR, FQNEAQ (reference sequence). The CDR3 sequence is CVSSLMGSGANVLTF. The CDR3 nucleotides are TGTGTCAGCAGTTTGATGGGCTCTGGGGCCAACGTCCTGACTTTC.

Concerning this clonotype itself: No conserved phenylalanine or tryptophan ends this CDR3, so it is likely a read error. The genes are TRBV7-9 and TRBJ2-5; 9 nucleotides match TRBD2. CDR1 is SEHNR and CDR2 is FQNEAQ in the germline V gene (reference sequence). CDR3 length equals 14 residues. The ends lost 6 bases at V and 7 bases at J; junction bases unmatched: 9. The CDR3 sequence is CASSEAGGRGTQYC. The CDR3 nucleotides read TGTGCCAGCAGTGAAGCGGGGGGACGGGGGACCCAGTACTGC.

This clonotype has more than one count but fewer than ten. The J gene is TRBJ1-5, the V gene TRBV2, with D hard to call. Germline CDR1 reads SNHLY; CDR2 reads FYNNEI. V was trimmed by 6 bases and J by 3 bases, leaving 9 bases between them. The CDR3 is 13 residues long. This chain's CDR3 is CASRESVNQPQHF. CDR3 in DNA: TGTGCCAGCAGGGAATCCGTCAATCAGCCCCAGCATTTT.

The chain is built from TRBV15 and TRBJ1-2; no reliable D call. V was pared by 3 bases and J by 4 bases, with 15 bases between. The CDR3 sequence is 15 residues long. Germline lookup yields CDR1 LNHNV and CDR2 YYDKDF (reference sequence). As DNA, the CDR3 is TGTGCCACCAGCAGTTACTCCCTTCAATTCTATGGCTACACCTTC. Its translation is CATSSYSLQFYGYTF.

The V call is TRBV19, the J call TRBJ2-5; tentatively, D is TRBD2 (6 bases). This CDR3 contains 11 residues. Trimming stripped 7 bases from V and 6 bases from J, with 9 bases between. Germline V gene sequence: CDR1 LNHDA, CDR2 SQIVND (reference sequence). This CDR3 is CASTRGQTQYF. CDR3 nucleotides: TGTGCCAGTACGCGGGGACAGACCCAGTACTTC.

The table lists this clonotype with many counts. The rearrangement uses TRBV2 and TRBJ1-5; D is uncertain. The CDR3 length is 15 residues. The germline CDR1 and CDR2 sequences are SNHLY and FYNNEI. V was shortened by 2 bases and J by 3 bases, with 11 bases between the two germline ends. The CDR3 DNA reads as TGTGCCAGCAGTGAATTTAAGGCAGTCAATCAGCCCCAGCATTTT. Its translation is CASSEFKAVNQPQHF. The entire variable domain, with the rest obtained from reference TRBV2 and TRBJ1-5, is as follows: EPEVTQTPSHQVTQMGQEVILRCVPISNHLYFYWYRQILGQKVEFLVSFYNNEISEKSEIFDDQFSVERPDGSNFTLKIRSTKLEDSAMYFCASSEFKAVNQPQHFGDGTRLSIL.

This clonotype was observed many times. J is TRBJ2-5 and V is TRBV29-1; no clear D. Germline CDR1 and CDR2: SQVTM and ANQGSEA. The V and J ends lost 0 bases and 9 bases respectively, with 11 bases between them. The CDR3 extends over 12 amino acids. In DNA form, the CDR3 reads TGCAGCGTTGAAGACCTACCGCGGCCCCAGTACTTC. This gives the protein CSVEDLPRPQYF.

Regarding this clonotype: A read error may explain this, as a much larger clone is one base away. The chain couples TRBV6-4 to TRBJ2-7; no clear D. Germline CDR1 is MRHNA and CDR2 is SNTAGT. This CDR3 is built from 10 residues. Trimming took off 6 bases at V and 3 bases at J, with 3 bases between the two ends. The CDR3 DNA follows: TGTGCCAGCAGCTGCTACGAGCAGTACTTC. The encoded protein is CASSCYEQYF.

This clonotype has only a few counts. The CDR3 here is CASSQGALGETQYF. The CDR3 coding sequence is TGCGCCAGCTCCCAGGGGGCTTTGGGCGAGACCCAGTACTTC. The chain carries TRBV5-1 and TRBJ2-5; 8 bases are shared with TRBD1. The CDR3 contains 14 residues. J lost 5 bases, V lost 7 bases, and 10 bases had no gene match. Germline V gives CDR1 SGHRS, CDR2 YFSETQ. Variable domain in full (rest from reference TRBV5-1 and TRBJ2-5): KAGVTQTPRYLIKTRGQQVTLSCSPISGHRSVSWYQQTPGQGLQFLFEYFSETQRNKGNFPGRFSGRQFSNSRSEMNVSTLELGDSALYLCASSQGALGETQYFGPGTRLLVL.

The rearrangement links TRBV20-1 to TRBJ2-3, with 10 bases matching TRBD2. The germline CDR1 and CDR2 sequences are DFQATT and SNEGSKA (reference sequence). V gave up 6 bases and J gave up 4 bases; unmatched junction bases: 7. The CDR3 sequence is 14 residues long. The DNA of the CDR3 is TGCAGTGCGACAGCGGGAGGGCACGCAGATACGCAGTATTTT. Translating it yields CSATAGGHADTQYF.